What follows are 28 T cell receptor beta chains derived from one specimen sequenced in a study of early stage breast cancer tumors. Profiled with immunoSEQ multiplex PCR; TCRdb holds only in-frame clones, not every one. Of tens of thousands of clones listed, around 69% are singletons. Sequences were obtained from blood. Source of these receptors: a person between 50 and 60 years old with breast cancer.

This clone has a handful of counts. The rearrangement joins TRBV30 to TRBJ1-4; D is uncertain. The V gene's germline CDR1 is GTSNPN and CDR2 SVGIG (reference sequence). This CDR3 is built from 14 residues. V shed 0 bases and J shed 8 bases, with 13 bases lying between them. For the CDR3, the DNA is TGTGCCTGGAGTGTACGAGGGAGGAAGGAAAAACTGTTTTTT. Translating gives CAWSVRGRKEKLFF.

The J gene is TRBJ2-7, the V gene TRBV2, with 9 bases aligning to TRBD1. Germline V gene data show CDR1 as SNHLY and CDR2 as FYNNEI. The CDR3 loop spans 14 amino acids. Trimming removed 6 bases from V and 0 bases from J; junction bases left unmatched: 3. The CDR3 region is CASRGTGSSYEQYF. CDR3 nucleotide sequence: TGTGCCAGCAGGGGGACAGGGAGCTCCTACGAGCAGTACTTC. Based on the CDR3 plus reference TRBV2 and TRBJ2-7, the full variable domain is EPEVTQTPSHQVTQMGQEVILRCVPISNHLYFYWYRQILGQKVEFLVSFYNNEISEKSEIFDDQFSVERPDGSNFTLKIRSTKLEDSAMYFCASRGTGSSYEQYFGPGTRLTVT.

The V call is TRBV27, the J call TRBJ2-1; TRBD2 aligns across 10 bases. The CDR3 contains 19 residues. With 2 bases clipped from V and 9 bases from J, the junction kept 19 bases outside the gene matches. Germline-derived CDR1 and CDR2 are MNHEY and SMNVEV (reference sequence). As DNA, the CDR3 is TGTGCCAGCAGTTTAAGTTTGGCTAGGTCGGCTAGCGGGAGAGTTGAGCAGTTCTTC. This sequence encodes CASSLSLARSASGRVEQFF.

The chain is built from TRBV14 and TRBJ2-3; 16 nucleotides align to TRBD2. V dropped 3 bases and J dropped 1; count of bases not matched to a gene: 4. Germline values: CDR1 SGHDN, CDR2 FVKESK. The CDR3 extends over 18 amino acids. The CDR3 nucleotides are TGTGCCAGCAGCCACCCGGGACTAGCGGGGGGGCGCACAGATACGCAGTATTTT. Amino acids: CASSHPGLAGGRTDTQYF. Based on the CDR3 plus reference TRBV14 and TRBJ2-3, the full variable domain is EAGVTQFPSHSVIEKGQTVTLRCDPISGHDNLYWYRRVMGKEIKFLLHFVKESKQDESGMPNNRFLAERTGGTYSTLKVQPAELEDSGVYFCASSHPGLAGGRTDTQYFGPGTRLTVL.

The V and J genes are TRBV6-4 and TRBJ2-1; 10 nucleotides agree with TRBD1. Germline lookup yields CDR1 MRHNA and CDR2 SNTAGT. The CDR3 covers 16 residues. The V segment lost 0 bases and the J segment 3 bases; nucleotides outside the gene matches: 2. The CDR3 spells CASSDSGTGDYNEQFF. CDR3 sequence (DNA): TGTGCCAGCAGTGACTCGGGGACAGGGGACTACAATGAGCAGTTCTTC.

This sequence joins TRBV7-9 and TRBJ2-1, with 8 nucleotides matching TRBD1. This CDR3 has 16 amino acids. From germline, CDR1 is SEHNR and CDR2 FQNEAQ (reference sequence). V lost 5 bases and J lost 5; bases outside the gene matches: 11. Written as DNA, the CDR3 is TGTGCCAGCAGCCACGGACAGGGATTGGGAAACAATGAGCAGTTCTTC. Protein: CASSHGQGLGNNEQFF.

The chain is built from TRBV6-1 and TRBJ2-7, with D uncertain. Trimming stripped 7 bases from V and 2 bases from J, with 12 bases between. Germline V gene data show CDR1 as MNHNS and CDR2 as SASEGT. This CDR3 has 13 amino acids. The CDR3 reads CASNTLAPYEQYF. CDR3 in DNA: TGTGCCAGCAACACATTAGCCCCCTACGAGCAGTACTTC.

The CDR3 sequence is CASSLRDSGFDEQFF. CDR3 sequence (DNA): TGTGCCAGCAGCTTACGCGATAGCGGGTTCGATGAGCAGTTCTTC. The V gene is TRBV7-3, the J gene TRBJ2-1; 7 bases fit TRBD2. With V trimmed by 2 bases and J by 8 bases, 9 bases remained unmatched. This CDR3 has 15 residues. In germline, CDR1 is SGHTA, CDR2 FQGTGA.

The chain links TRBV12-2 to TRBJ2-6; whether TRBD2, the table's D call, matches the DNA was not checked. TRBV12-2 is a documented pseudogene. This CDR3 region has 17 residues. CDR3: CASRSGLAGAGANVLTF. The CDR3 DNA follows: TGTGCAAGTCGCTCTGGACTAGCGGGAGCTGGGGCCAACGTCCTGACTTTC.

The chain links TRBV7-8 to TRBJ2-3; 9 nucleotides line up with TRBD1. The V and J ends lost 6 bases and 3 bases, in that order; junction bases with no gene match: 7. The CDR3 spans 15 residues. Germline lookup yields CDR1 SGHVS and CDR2 FQNEAQ. The CDR3 nucleotides are TGTGCCAGCAGAGCCGGGACAGGGAGTACAGATACGCAGTATTTT. Residues: CASRAGTGSTDTQYF.

The J gene is TRBJ2-7, the V gene TRBV5-6; tentative D call: TRBD2 (5 bases). Germline-derived CDR1 and CDR2 are SGHDT and YYEEEE. Trimming left V 0 bases short and J 9 bases short, with 16 bases between. The CDR3 extends over 14 amino acids. CDR3 in DNA: TGTGCCAGCAGCTTGGATTCCAGACCCGAGGGGCAGTACTTC. Encoded protein: CASSLDSRPEGQYF.

The chain employs TRBV4-3 and TRBJ1-1; D unresolved. CDR3 size: 13 residues. Germline lookup yields CDR1 LGHNA and CDR2 YSLEER. V was pared by 4 bases and J by 4 bases, with 10 bases between. The CDR3 coding sequence is TGCGCCAGCAGCCGAGGCTCGGTCACTGAAGCTTTCTTT. It yields the protein CASSRGSVTEAFF.

The CDR3 sequence is CASSWQEPSGELFF. The CDR3 DNA is TGTGCCAGCTCATGGCAGGAACCCAGCGGGGAGCTGTTTTTT. The genes are TRBV28 and TRBJ2-2; D gene uncertain. Germline V gene sequence: CDR1 MDHEN, CDR2 SYDVKM. The length of the CDR3 is 14 residues. V was clipped by 8 bases and J by 7 bases, with 17 bases between them. Looking up the rest from reference TRBV28 and TRBJ2-2 gives the full variable domain: DVKVTQSSRYLVKRTGEKVFLECVQDMDHENMFWYRQDPGLGLRLIYFSYDVKMKEKGDIPEGYSVSREKKERFSLILESASTNQTSMYLCASSWQEPSGELFFGEGSRLTVL.

The gene calls are TRBV18 and TRBJ1-2; 8 nucleotides agree with TRBD1. J lost 2 bases, V lost 6 bases, and 2 bases had no gene match. This CDR3 comprises 13 residues. CDR1 KGHSH and CDR2 LQKENI come from the germline V gene. CDR3 coding DNA: TGTGCCAGCTCCGACAGGGGAAACTATGGCTACACCTTC. It specifies CASSDRGNYGYTF.

This chain links TRBV5-1 with TRBJ1-3; D unresolved. Between the trimmed V and J ends, which lost 4 bases and 0 bases, there was a span of 5 bases. Germline V lookup: CDR1 SGHRS, CDR2 YFSETQ. This CDR3 comprises 13 residues. The CDR3 DNA follows: TGCGCCAGCAGCCCGTTCTCTGGAAACACCATATATTTT. It is translated as CASSPFSGNTIYF.

The chain links TRBV9 to TRBJ2-3, with D tentatively TRBD2 (5 bases). Germline V gene data show CDR1 as SGDLS and CDR2 as YYNGEE. The CDR3 runs 17 residues. V was clipped by 1 base and J by 4 bases, with 19 bases between them. CDR3 DNA sequence: TGTGCCAGCAGCGTATCCTCGCGGGCCGGACGGGCAGATACGCAGTATTTT. The encoded protein is CASSVSSRAGRADTQYF.

This clone was seen just once. DNA of the CDR3: TGTGCCAGCAGTAGAACAGGGGTAGGAGCTGAAGCTTTCTTT. Amino acid sequence: CASSRTGVGAEAFF. The J gene is TRBJ1-1, the V gene TRBV6-5; 7 nucleotides align to TRBD1. V lost 5 bases to trimming and J lost 6 bases; unmatched junction nucleotides: 9. CDR1 and CDR2 (germline): MNHEY, SVGAGI. This CDR3 spans 14 amino acids.

V and J are TRBV7-9 and TRBJ1-2, with D perhaps matching TRBD1 (5 bases). Germline CDR1 and CDR2: SEHNR and FQNEAQ (reference sequence). V lost 1 base to trimming and J lost 2 bases, with 11 bases between them. The CDR3 spans 15 residues. The CDR3 DNA reads TGTGCCAGCAGCTTAGAGGGGAACAGGAACTATGGCTACACCTTC. This codes for CASSLEGNRNYGYTF.

This chain uses TRBV7-2 with TRBJ1-2, with no clear D. The length of the CDR3 is 15 residues. V lost 3 bases and J 1 base, leaving 12 bases between the germline ends. Germline CDR1 and CDR2: SGHTA and FQGNSA. CDR3 nucleotide sequence: TGTGCCAGCAGCTTTATAGGCGGGAGTAACTATGGCTACACCTTC. It translates to CASSFIGGSNYGYTF.

The chain links TRBV7-2 to TRBJ2-1, with TRBD2 matching 12 bases. Per the germline V gene, CDR1 is SGHTA and CDR2 is FQGNSA. The CDR3 spans 15 residues. The V gene end was trimmed by 3 bases and the J gene end by 6 bases; junction bases not matched to a gene: 3. Here the CDR3 reads CASSFPSGGVNEQFF. The CDR3 region has the DNA TGTGCCAGCAGCTTCCCTAGCGGGGGGGTCAATGAGCAGTTCTTC.

This chain connects TRBV5-1 to TRBJ2-1; D not certain. CDR1 SGHRS and CDR2 YFSETQ come from the germline V gene. CDR3 length: 15 residues. V was shortened by 0 bases and J by 0 bases, with 7 bases between the two germline ends. The CDR3 DNA sequence: TGCGCCAGCAGCTTGGGTGGGCTCTCCTACAATGAGCAGTTCTTC. Translated, it gives CASSLGGLSYNEQFF.

The V gene is TRBV1, the J gene TRBJ2-4; no DNA check was done on the table's D call, TRBD1. TRBV1 is reported as a pseudogene. CDR3 length equals 16 residues. This CDR3 reads CTSSQGQGLAKNIQYF. Written as DNA, the CDR3 is TGCACCAGCAGCCAGGGACAGGGCTTGGCCAAAAACATTCAGTACTTC.

The chain employs TRBV7-6 and TRBJ2-5; 8 positions match TRBD2. CDR3 size: 15 residues. CDR1 and CDR2 (germline): SGHVS, FNYEAQ. J lost 1 base, V lost 1 base, and 2 bases had no gene match. For the CDR3, the DNA is TGTGCCAGCAGCTTAGGAACTAGCGGCCAAGAGACCCAGTACTTC. Encoded protein: CASSLGTSGQETQYF.

This chain links TRBV2 with TRBJ2-2; the D gene is possibly TRBD2 (6 bases). Germline CDR1 and CDR2: SNHLY and FYNNEI. V lost 6 bases and J 5 bases, leaving 16 bases between the germline ends. The CDR3 is 15 residues long. DNA of the CDR3: TGTGCCAGCAGGACGGAGGGCGGCGAGACCGGGGAGCTGTTTTTT. Its translation is CASRTEGGETGELFF.

J is TRBJ1-4 and V is TRBV7-6; 8 nucleotides match TRBD1. The CDR3 totals 17 residues. CDR1 and CDR2 from the germline V gene are SGHVS and FNYEAQ. Trimming removed 5 bases from V and 0 bases from J; junction bases left unmatched: 8. CDR3 residues: CASSPSRDRSTNEKLFF. CDR3 DNA sequence: TGTGCCAGCAGCCCGTCCCGGGACAGGTCAACTAATGAAAAACTGTTTTTT.

The chain recombines TRBV27 with TRBJ2-3; a weak D match, TRBD1 (6 bases). Trimming cost V 2 bases and J 3 bases, with 12 bases left between them. Germline V lookup: CDR1 MNHEY, CDR2 SMNVEV (reference sequence). This CDR3 is built from 15 residues. The CDR3 DNA reads as TGTGCCAGCAGTTTACGCAGGGGACGAACAGATACGCAGTATTTT. Protein sequence: CASSLRRGRTDTQYF.

The CDR3 sequence: CASSPGGQHSNQPQHF. As DNA, the CDR3 is TGCGCCAGCAGCCCTGGAGGGCAGCATAGCAATCAGCCCCAGCATTTT. The chain carries TRBV5-1 and TRBJ1-5, with unresolved D. Trimming took 4 bases from V and 0 from J, leaving 14 bases between them. CDR1 and CDR2 from the germline V gene are SGHRS and YFSETQ. The CDR3 has 16 residues. The whole variable domain, filled in from reference TRBV5-1 and TRBJ1-5, reads KAGVTQTPRYLIKTRGQQVTLSCSPISGHRSVSWYQQTPGQGLQFLFEYFSETQRNKGNFPGRFSGRQFSNSRSEMNVSTLELGDSALYLCASSPGGQHSNQPQHFGDGTRLSIL.

This chain connects TRBV5-5 to TRBJ1-2; D is uncertain. The CDR3 is made up of 12 amino acids. Deletions cut 0 bases from V and 9 bases from J, with 9 bases between. Germline assignment: CDR1 SGHKS and CDR2 YYEKEE (reference sequence). The CDR3 sequence is CASSLDSASYTF. CDR3 DNA sequence: TGTGCCAGCAGCTTGGATTCTGCGAGCTACACCTTC.